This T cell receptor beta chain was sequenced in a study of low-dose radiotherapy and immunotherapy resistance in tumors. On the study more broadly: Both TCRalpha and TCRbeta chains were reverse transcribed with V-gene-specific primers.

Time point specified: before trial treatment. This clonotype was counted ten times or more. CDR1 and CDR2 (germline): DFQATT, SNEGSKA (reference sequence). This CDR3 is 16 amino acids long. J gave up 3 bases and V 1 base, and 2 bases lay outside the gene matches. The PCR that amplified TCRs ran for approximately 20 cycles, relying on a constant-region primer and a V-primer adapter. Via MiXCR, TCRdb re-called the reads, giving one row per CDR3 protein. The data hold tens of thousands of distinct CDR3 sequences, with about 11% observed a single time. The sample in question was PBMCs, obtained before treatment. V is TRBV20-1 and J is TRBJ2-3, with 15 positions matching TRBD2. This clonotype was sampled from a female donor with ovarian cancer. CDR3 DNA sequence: TGCAGTGCTAGAGGGGGGACTAGCGGGGGGACAGATACGCAGTATTTT. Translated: CSARGGTSGGTDTQYF.